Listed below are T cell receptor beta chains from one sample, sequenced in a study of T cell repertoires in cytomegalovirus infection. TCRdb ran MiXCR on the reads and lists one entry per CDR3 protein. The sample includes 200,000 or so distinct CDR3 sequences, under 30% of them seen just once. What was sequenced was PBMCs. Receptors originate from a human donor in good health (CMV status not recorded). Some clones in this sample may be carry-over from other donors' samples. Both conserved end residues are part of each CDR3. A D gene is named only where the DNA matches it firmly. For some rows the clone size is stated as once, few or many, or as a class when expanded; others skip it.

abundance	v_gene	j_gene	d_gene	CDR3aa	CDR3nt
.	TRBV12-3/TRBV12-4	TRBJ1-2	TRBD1	CASSRGQDRGGYTF	TGTGCCAGCAGTCGCGGACAGGACAGGGGTGGCTACACCTTC
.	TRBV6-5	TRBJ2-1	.	CASSYRDRDEQFF	TGTGCCAGCAGTTACCGGGATCGGGATGAGCAGTTCTTC
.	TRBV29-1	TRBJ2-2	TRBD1	CSVVGQGTTGELFF	TGCAGCGTTGTGGGACAGGGAACCACCGGGGAGCTGTTTTTT
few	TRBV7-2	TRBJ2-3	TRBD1	CASSQRQGRNTQYF	TGTGCCAGCAGCCAGAGACAGGGTCGAAATACGCAGTATTTT
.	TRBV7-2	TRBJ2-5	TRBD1	CASSLTSGTGETQYF	TGTGCCAGCAGCCTTACCTCAGGGACAGGGGAGACCCAGTACTTC
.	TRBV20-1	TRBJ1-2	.	CSARFGGEYGYTF	TGCAGTGCTAGATTTGGGGGAGAATATGGCTACACCTTC
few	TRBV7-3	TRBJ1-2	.	CASSRDQNYGYTF	TGTGCCAGCAGCCGGGACCAGAACTATGGCTACACCTTC
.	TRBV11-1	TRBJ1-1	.	CASSLPVNTEAFF	TGTGCCAGCAGCTTACCGGTGAACACTGAAGCTTTCTTT
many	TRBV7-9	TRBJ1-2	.	CASSPSLSVYGYTF	TGTGCCAGCAGCCCGTCCCTGTCGGTCTATGGCTACACCTTC
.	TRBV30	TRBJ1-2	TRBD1	CAWKVEPDRGPGYTF	TGTGCCTGGAAAGTAGAACCGGACAGGGGGCCTGGCTACACCTTC
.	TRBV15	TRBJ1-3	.	CATSREVMGGNTIYF	TGTGCCACCAGCAGAGAAGTAATGGGTGGAAACACCATATATTTT
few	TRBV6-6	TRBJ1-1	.	CASRAGEIMNTEAFF	TGTGCCAGCAGAGCAGGGGAGATAATGAACACTGAAGCTTTCTTT
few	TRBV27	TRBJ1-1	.	CASSFGDTGRRAEAFF	TGTGCCAGCAGTTTTGGGGACACAGGGCGGAGGGCTGAAGCTTTCTTT
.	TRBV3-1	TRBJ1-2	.	CASSPFQGTGGYTF	TGTGCCAGCAGCCCGTTCCAGGGCACGGGGGGCTACACCTTC